This T cell receptor beta chain was profiled in a study of blood T cells in healthy people across ages. This clonotype was seen more than once but under ten times. Looked up from germline, CDR1 is LGHDT and CDR2 is YNNKEL (reference sequence). With 1 base removed from V and 6 bases from J, the gap between germline ends came to 15 bases. The CDR3 spans 16 residues. A second roughly 7 to 12 cycle PCR used barcoded and J-beta primers. A single record per CDR3 protein comes from TCRdb applying MiXCR to the 5' RACE reads. The table shows more than 650,000 distinct CDR3 sequences, with more than 25% occurring only once. Another study also made use of these data, one on T cells of mothers and their children.

V gene TRBV3-1 combines with J gene TRBJ1-4; D ambiguous. The source of this sequence is a boy between 10 and 17 years old in good health. The sequencing input was blood. The chain's CDR3 is CASSQVPLGVDEKLFF. The CDR3 DNA is TGTGCCAGCAGCCAAGTTCCCCTGGGTGTGGATGAAAAACTGTTTTTT.